These 6 T cell receptor beta chains share one sample of origin, sequenced in a study of human T cells and chemical hapten exposure. Using its own MiXCR run on the RACE reads, TCRdb lists one record per CDR3 protein. The data hold about 110,000 distinct CDR3 sequences, with around 12% observed a single time. Time point denoted: pre-sensitization, week 0. This sample's treatment: therapeutic diphenylcyclopropenone sensitization with weekly scalp DPC. Sequenced material: whole blood, taken in connection with sensitization to the hapten diphenylcyclopropenone (DPC). These receptors originate from a woman aged 50 to 60 with alopecia areata. Some clones in this sample may be carry-over from other donors' samples.

This clonotype was recorded a few times. The chain couples TRBV5-4 to TRBJ2-3; D possibly corresponds to TRBD1 (6 bases). Trimming removed 0 bases from V and 6 bases from J, with 14 bases in between. CDR1 is SGHNT, CDR2 YYREEE, per germline (reference sequence). The CDR3 is made up of 15 amino acids. The CDR3 nucleotides read TGTGCCAGCAGCTTGGGGGGACAAGTATGGGATACGCAGTATTTT. This sequence encodes CASSLGGQVWDTQYF.

V is TRBV28 and J is TRBJ1-1, with unresolved D. V dropped 6 bases and J dropped 4 bases, with 18 bases sitting between them. Germline V gene lookup returns CDR1 MDHEN and CDR2 SYDVKM. This CDR3 region has 15 residues. DNA for the CDR3: TGTGCCAGCAGCCCGCCTTTCGGGCTTGGCACTGAAGCTTTCTTT. This sequence encodes CASSPPFGLGTEAFF.

This chain uses TRBV10-1 with TRBJ2-7; TRBD1 aligns across 7 bases. This CDR3 is 13 amino acids long. Per germline, CDR1 WNHNN and CDR2 SYGVQD (reference sequence). After removal of 4 bases from V and 3 bases from J, the junction contained 3 bases not matched to a gene. The CDR3 sequence: CASSGTGFYEQYF. The CDR3 DNA reads as TGCGCCAGCAGTGGGACAGGCTTCTACGAGCAGTACTTC.

This clonotype showed up just a few times. Sequence at one end of the junction differs from germline and may be a read error. The chain employs TRBV11-2 and TRBJ2-2; TRBD1 might be the D (6 bases). CDR1 is SGHAT and CDR2 is FQNNGV in the germline V gene. This CDR3 spans 14 amino acids. As DNA, the CDR3 is TGTGCCAGCAGCCCACGACAGGCCCCCGGGGAGCCGTTTTTT. Residues: CASSPRQAPGEPFF.

The chain combines TRBV29-1 with TRBJ2-4; TRBD1 agrees at 7 bases. V shed 7 bases, J shed 4 bases, and the junction held 13 bases outside the gene matches. The CDR3 runs to 15 residues. Germline CDR1 is SQVTM and CDR2 is ANQGSEA. The CDR3 DNA reads as TGCAGCGCTAAGACCTTTGGGACAGAAAAAAACATTCAGTACTTC. Translation: CSAKTFGTEKNIQYF.

V and J are TRBV12-3 or TRBV12-4 and TRBJ1-1; D is possibly TRBD1 (5 bases). The ends were cut back, 3 bases at V and 3 bases at J, with 8 bases in the middle. The CDR3 contains 13 residues. The CDR3 region has the DNA TGTGCCAGCAGTTTTATAGGGGACACTGAAGCTTTCTTT. This translates into CASSFIGDTEAFF.